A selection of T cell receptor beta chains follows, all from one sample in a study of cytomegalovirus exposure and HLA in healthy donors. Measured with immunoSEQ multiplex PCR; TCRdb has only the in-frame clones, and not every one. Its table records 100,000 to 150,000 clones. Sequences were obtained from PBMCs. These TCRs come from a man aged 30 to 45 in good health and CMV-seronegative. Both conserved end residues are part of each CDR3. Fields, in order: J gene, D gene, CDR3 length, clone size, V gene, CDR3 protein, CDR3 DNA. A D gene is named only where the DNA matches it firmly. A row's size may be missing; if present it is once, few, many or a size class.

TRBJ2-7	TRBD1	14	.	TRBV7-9	CASSARDSSYEQYF	TGTGCCAGCAGCGCCCGGGACAGCTCCTACGAGCAGTACTTC
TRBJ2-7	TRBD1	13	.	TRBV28	CASSRTGGFEQYF	TGTGCCAGCAGTCGGACAGGGGGCTTCGAGCAGTACTTC
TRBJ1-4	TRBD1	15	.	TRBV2	CASREQGARNEKLFF	TGTGCCAGCAGGGAACAGGGGGCGCGTAATGAAAAACTGTTTTTT
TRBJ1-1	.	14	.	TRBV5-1	CASSWSSAVSEAFF	TGCGCCAGCAGCTGGTCGTCGGCGGTCTCTGAAGCTTTCTTT
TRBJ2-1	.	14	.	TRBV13	CASSPEVSYNEQFF	TGTGCCAGCAGCCCAGAGGTCTCCTACAATGAGCAGTTCTTC
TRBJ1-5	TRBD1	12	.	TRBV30	CAWRDEGQGIHF	TGTGCCTGGAGGGACGAGGGACAGGGGATCCATTTT
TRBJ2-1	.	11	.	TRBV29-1	CSVAPSVEQFF	TGCAGCGTTGCCCCTAGTGTGGAGCAGTTCTTC
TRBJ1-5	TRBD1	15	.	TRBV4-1	CASSPGQGSRQPQHF	TGCGCCAGCAGCCCGGGACAGGGAAGTCGGCAGCCCCAGCATTTT
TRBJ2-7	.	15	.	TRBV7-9	CASSGSISGGYEQYF	TGTGCCAGCAGTGGGAGCATCTCAGGAGGCTACGAGCAGTACTTC
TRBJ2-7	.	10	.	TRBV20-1	CSAVSNEQYF	TGCAGTGCTGTTTCCAACGAGCAGTACTTC
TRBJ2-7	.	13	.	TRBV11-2	CASRPIGSYEQYF	TGTGCCAGCAGACCAATAGGGAGCTACGAGCAGTACTTC
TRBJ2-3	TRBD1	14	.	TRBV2	CASRGDRAKPTQYF	TGTGCCAGCAGGGGCGACAGGGCAAAGCCTACGCAGTATTTT
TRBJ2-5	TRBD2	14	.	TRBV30	CAWSLTSGQETQYF	TGTGCCTGGAGTCTGACTAGCGGCCAAGAGACCCAGTACTTC
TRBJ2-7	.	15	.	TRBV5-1	CASSLGGGAAYEQYF	TGCGCCAGCAGCTTGGGTGGGGGCGCAGCCTACGAGCAGTACTTC
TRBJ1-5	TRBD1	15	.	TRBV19	CASSASRGGGQPQHF	TGTGCCAGTAGTGCCAGCCGAGGGGGCGGACAGCCCCAGCATTTT
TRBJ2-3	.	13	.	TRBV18	CASSVPGTDTQYF	TGTGCCAGCTCGGTTCCGGGCACAGATACGCAGTATTTT
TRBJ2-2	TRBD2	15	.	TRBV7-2	CASSRIPGGAGELFF	TGTGCCAGCAGCCGCATCCCGGGGGGGGCCGGGGAGCTGTTTTTT
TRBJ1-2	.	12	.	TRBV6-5	CASSYPGGGYTF	TGTGCCAGCAGTTACCCGGGGGGCGGCTACACCTTC
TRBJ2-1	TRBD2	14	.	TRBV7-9	CASSRLAGHNEQFF	TGTGCCAGCAGCCGGCTAGCGGGACACAATGAGCAGTTCTTC
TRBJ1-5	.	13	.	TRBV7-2	CASSRRDGQPQHF	TGTGCCAGCAGCCGGAGGGATGGTCAGCCCCAGCATTTT
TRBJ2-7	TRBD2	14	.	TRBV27	CASSFGGSSYEQYF	TGTGCCAGCAGTTTCGGCGGGAGCTCCTACGAGCAGTACTTC
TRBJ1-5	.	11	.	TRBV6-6	CASSPDSYQHF	TGTGCCAGCAGCCCCGACAGTTACCAGCATTTT
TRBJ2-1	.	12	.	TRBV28	CASSLGPSEQFF	TGTGCCAGCAGCCTGGGGCCGTCGGAGCAGTTCTTC
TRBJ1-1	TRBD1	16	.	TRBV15	CATSRGTGDFRTEAFF	TGTGCCACCAGCAGAGGGACAGGTGATTTTAGGACTGAAGCTTTCTTT
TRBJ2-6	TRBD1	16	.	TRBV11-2	CASSKGQLLGANVLTF	TGTGCCAGCAGCAAGGGACAGCTGCTTGGGGCCAACGTCCTGACTTTC
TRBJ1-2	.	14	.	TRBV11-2	CASSLAMGSGGYTF	TGTGCCAGCAGCTTGGCAATGGGCAGTGGTGGCTACACCTTC
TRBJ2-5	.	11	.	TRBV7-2	CASSLQATQYF	TGTGCCAGCAGCTTACAGGCGACCCAGTACTTC
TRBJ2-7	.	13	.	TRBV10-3	CAIQDTRPHEQYF	TGTGCCATCCAGGACACCCGTCCTCACGAGCAGTACTTC
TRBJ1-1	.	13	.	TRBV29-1	CSVAEQPNTEAFF	TGCAGCGTTGCGGAACAGCCGAACACTGAAGCCTTCTTT
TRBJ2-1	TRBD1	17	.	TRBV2	CASSPTWGRGLYNEQFF	TGTGCCAGCAGTCCAACCTGGGGCAGGGGGCTTTACAATGAGCAGTTCTTC
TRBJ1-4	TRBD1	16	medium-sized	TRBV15	CATSRDSAGGNEKLFF	TGTGCCACCAGCAGAGATTCCGCAGGGGGAAATGAAAAACTGTTTTTT
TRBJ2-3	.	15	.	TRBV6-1	CASSPITGAGDTQYF	TGTGCCAGCAGTCCGATAACAGGGGCGGGGGATACGCAGTATTTT
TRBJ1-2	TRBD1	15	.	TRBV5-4	CASAHFGQGVYGYTF	TGTGCCAGCGCCCACTTCGGACAGGGTGTCTATGGCTACACCTTC
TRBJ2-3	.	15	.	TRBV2	CADKAQRGITDTQYF	TGTGCCGATAAGGCCCAAAGGGGGATCACAGATACGCAGTATTTT
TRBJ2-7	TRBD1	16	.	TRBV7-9	CASSLVGQGRNYEQYF	TGTGCCAGCAGCTTAGTGGGACAGGGTAGAAACTACGAGCAGTACTTC
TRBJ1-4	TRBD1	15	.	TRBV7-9	CASSLIDRGPEKLFF	TGTGCCAGCAGCTTAATCGACAGGGGGCCTGAAAAACTGTTTTTT
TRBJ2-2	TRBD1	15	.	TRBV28	CASSSGQSNTGELFF	TGTGCCAGCAGTTCGGGACAGTCGAACACCGGGGAGCTGTTTTTT
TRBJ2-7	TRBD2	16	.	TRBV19	CASSTQTSLTPYEQYF	TGTGCCAGTAGTACCCAGACTAGCCTCACCCCCTACGAGCAGTACTTC
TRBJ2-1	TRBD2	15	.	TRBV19	CASSNLAGPYNEQFF	TGTGCCAGTAGTAATCTAGCGGGCCCCTACAATGAGCAGTTCTTC
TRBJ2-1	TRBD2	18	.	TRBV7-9	CASSLQQFGTSGNNEQFF	TGTGCCAGCAGCCTCCAACAATTCGGGACTAGCGGGAATAATGAGCAGTTCTTC
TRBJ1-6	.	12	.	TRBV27	CASSWGESPLHF	TGTGCCAGCAGTTGGGGGGAGTCGCCCCTCCACTTT
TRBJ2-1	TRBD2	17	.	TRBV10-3	CAISATTGTSGYNEQFF	TGTGCCATCAGTGCAACGACCGGGACTAGCGGTTACAATGAGCAGTTCTTC
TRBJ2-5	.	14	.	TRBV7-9	CASSFGREQETQYF	TGTGCCAGCAGCTTTGGACGGGAACAAGAGACCCAGTACTTC
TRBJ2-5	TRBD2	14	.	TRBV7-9	CASSLMGGGETQYF	TGTGCCAGCAGCTTGATGGGGGGGGGAGAGACCCAGTACTTC
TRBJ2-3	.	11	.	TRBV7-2	CASSHTDTQYF	TGTGCCAGCAGCCACACAGATACGCAGTATTTT
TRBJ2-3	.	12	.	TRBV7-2	CASSSYSDTQYF	TGTGCCAGCAGCTCCTACTCAGATACGCAGTATTTT
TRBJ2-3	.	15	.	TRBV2	CASSVLGSGTDTQYF	TGTGCCAGCAGTGTGCTGGGCTCCGGCACAGATACGCAGTATTTT